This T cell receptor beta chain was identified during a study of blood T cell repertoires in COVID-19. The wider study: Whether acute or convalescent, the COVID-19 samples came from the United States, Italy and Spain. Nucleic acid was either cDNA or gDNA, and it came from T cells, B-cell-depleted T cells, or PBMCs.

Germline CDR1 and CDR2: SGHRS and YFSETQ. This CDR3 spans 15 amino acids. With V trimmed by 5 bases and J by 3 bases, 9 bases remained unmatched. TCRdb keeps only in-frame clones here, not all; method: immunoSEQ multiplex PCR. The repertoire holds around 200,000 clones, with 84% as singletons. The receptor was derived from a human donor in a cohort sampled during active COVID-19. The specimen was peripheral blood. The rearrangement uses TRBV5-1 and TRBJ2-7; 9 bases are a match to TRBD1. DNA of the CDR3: TGCGCCAGCAGTTATGGTCAGGACAGGGGCTACGAGCAGTACTTC. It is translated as CASSYGQDRGYEQYF.